This T cell receptor beta chain was captured by sequencing in a study of cytomegalovirus exposure and HLA in healthy donors. In regard to this clone: Its target is not known.

The PCR made use of 60 Vbeta and 13 Jbeta primers. Here immunoSEQ multiplex PCR was the method, and the copy in TCRdb shows in-frame clones only, minus some. The data show 120,000 or so clones, 77% seen once. Among the donors, all were healthy bone marrow donors. In germline, CDR1 is SEHNR, CDR2 FQNEAQ (reference sequence). This CDR3 has 15 amino acids. Germline trimming cut 5 bases from V and 5 bases from J; bases unmatched to any gene: 8. Study conclusions and caveats: Several V segments, TRBV6-2 and TRBV6-3 among them, could not be told apart and were dropped. It was only CMV serostatus that was available as immune exposure information.

The V and J genes are TRBV7-9 and TRBJ2-4; 8 nucleotides align to TRBD2. Sequenced material: PBMCs. This sequence originates from a human donor in good health. The CDR3 is CASSPSGRAQNIQYF. CDR3 DNA: TGTGCCAGCAGCCCTAGCGGGCGGGCCCAAAACATTCAGTACTTC.